This TCR beta chain was recorded in a study of blood T cell repertoires in COVID-19 (TCRdb year 2020). Concerning the study at large: Samples covering the acute and convalescent phases of COVID-19 were provided by collaborators in the United States, Italy and Spain. The samples were drawn from two sources: the first 160 participants of the ongoing ImmuneRACE study, and 1,000 to 1,500 subjects contributed by 6 global collaborators. The material from the prospective study consisted of cDNA or gDNA derived from T cells, B-cell-depleted T cells, or PBMCs. Deeply sampled blood TCRbeta repertoires from subjects exposed to, actively infected with, or recovered from COVID-19 were included in the dataset. The repertoires were released in a freely available public database intended as a resource for research on the immune response to SARS-CoV-2. Sample metadata almost always included a de-identified subject ID, COVID-19 status, age in years and sex. Where available, HLA class I and class II types were obtained from metadata supplied by the sample provider rather than from assay-based typing.

Worth noting for this clone: Its antigen remains undetermined. Base qualities are missing; no much larger clone stands one base away.

TCRbeta CDR3 regions were amplified from genomic DNA by means of the immunoSEQ Assay, a bias-controlled multiplex PCR. The study's processing was this. Within the assay, amplification of reference gene primers was used to estimate how many nucleated cells each sample contained. To quantify the absolute abundance of each unique TCRbeta CDR3 rearrangement, sequence reads were collapsed and filtered. Productive Simpson clonality was computed per sample as the square root of Simpson's diversity index over productive rearrangements. TCRdb holds this immuneACCESS table with in-frame rearrangements only. Some clones are missing; in checked studies, unresolved V genes explain under half, and the rest has no known cause. V, J and clone size are those of that table, while D and trimming were read from the DNA. Counted in this sample were around 390,000 clones; about 83% of them appeared once. Jointly, the top ten make up roughly 10% of the sample.

Its CDR3 holds 15 amino acids, cysteine through phenylalanine. CDR3 DNA is the only sequence kept; it has 45 bases, read in frame from the first base. Ends trimmed: V by 2 bases, J by 10 bases; bases unmatched to a gene: 14. CDR1 and CDR2, looked up from the germline V gene (reference sequence), are GTSNPN and SVGIG. Beyond this particular receptor, the publication reports: Clinical and demographic metadata were provided uncurated, with the amount varying by source and participant.

Participants in the prospective study were aged roughly 18 to 90 years, lived in under 30 United States geographic areas, and enrolled through a virtual design. In the prospective study, participants were assigned to cohorts based on the clinical history participants reported in a screening survey and a study questionnaire. ImmuneRACE Cohort 3 recovered participants were defined by two consecutive negative NP/OP PCR tests, healthcare professional clearance, or symptom resolution. In the prospective study, whole blood, serum and a nasopharyngeal or oropharyngeal swab were collected from each participant by mobile phlebotomists. Prospective study participants could optionally give additional blood draws and questionnaires over a 2-month period. Before DNA extraction, prospective study blood samples were shipped either frozen or at room temperature.

The chain is encoded by TRBV30 joined to TRBJ1-5; 7 junctional bases match TRBD1. Sequenced: PBMCs or T cells enriched from blood (not recorded which). This clonotype originated in a woman in her forties or fifties who had recovered from COVID-19. The sequence in DNA is TGTGCCTGGAGTCCCCTCGGGACAGTAATAAATCCCCAGCATTTT. It codes for CAWSPLGTVINPQHF.